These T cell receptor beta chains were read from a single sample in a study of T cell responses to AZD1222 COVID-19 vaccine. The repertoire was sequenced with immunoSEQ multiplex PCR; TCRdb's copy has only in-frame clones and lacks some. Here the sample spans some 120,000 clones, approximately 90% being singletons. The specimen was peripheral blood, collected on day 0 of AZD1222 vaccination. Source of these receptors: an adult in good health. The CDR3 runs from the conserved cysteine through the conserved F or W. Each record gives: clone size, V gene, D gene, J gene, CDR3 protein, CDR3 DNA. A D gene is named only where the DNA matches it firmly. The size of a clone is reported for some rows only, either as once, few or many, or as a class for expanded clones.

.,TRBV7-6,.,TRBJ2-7,CASSPRHDTYEQYF,TGTGCCAGCAGCCCCAGACACGACACCTACGAGCAGTACTTC
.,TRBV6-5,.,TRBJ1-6,CASSQTGENSPLHF,TGTGCCAGCAGCCAGACGGGGGAAAATTCACCCCTCCACTTT
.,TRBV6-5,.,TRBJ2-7,CASSAEPYSYEQYF,TGTGCCAGCAGCGCAGAACCCTACTCCTACGAGCAGTACTTC
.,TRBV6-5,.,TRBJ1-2,CASSSPSGGYTF,TGTGCCAGCAGCTCCCCCAGCGGTGGCTACACCTTC
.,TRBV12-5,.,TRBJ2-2,CASAGENTGELFF,TGTGCTAGTGCCGGGGAGAACACCGGGGAGCTGTTTTTT
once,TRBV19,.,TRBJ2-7,CASSRGAPDHEQYF,TGTGCCAGTAGTAGGGGGGCCCCGGATCACGAGCAGTACTTC
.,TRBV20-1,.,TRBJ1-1,CSARVDTEAFF,TGCAGTGCTAGGGTTGACACTGAAGCTTTCTTT
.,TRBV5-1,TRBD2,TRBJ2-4,CASRPGLAGSNGGNIQYF,TGCGCCAGCAGGCCTGGACTAGCGGGTTCTAATGGGGGAAACATTCAGTACTTC
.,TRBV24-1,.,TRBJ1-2,CATSDVVVGGYTF,TGTGCCACCAGTGACGTGGTGGTGGGGGGCTACACCTTC
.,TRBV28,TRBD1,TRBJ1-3,CASSSPFGTGLLLRNTIYF,TGTGCCAGCAGTTCACCGTTCGGGACAGGCTTGCTACTACGAAACACCATATATTTT
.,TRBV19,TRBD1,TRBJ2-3,CASSISRGPGDTQYF,TGTGCCAGTAGTATCTCCAGGGGGCCTGGAGATACGCAGTATTTT
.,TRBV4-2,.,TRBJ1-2,CASSQHNYGYTF,TGTGCCAGCAGCCAACACAACTATGGCTACACCTTC
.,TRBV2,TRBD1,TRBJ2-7,CASSEGGRGRGHEQYF,TGTGCCAGCAGTGAAGGAGGCAGGGGGCGTGGGCACGAGCAGTACTTC
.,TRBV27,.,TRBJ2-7,CASSNLQGSPPSSYEQYF,TGTGCCAGCAGTAACCTCCAAGGGAGCCCTCCAAGCTCCTACGAGCAGTACTTC
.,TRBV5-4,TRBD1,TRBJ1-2,CASTTPRQGNYGYTF,TGTGCCAGCACCACCCCGCGACAGGGGAACTATGGCTACACCTTC
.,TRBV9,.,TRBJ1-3,CASRDDASSGNTIYF,TGTGCCAGCAGAGACGACGCGAGCTCTGGAAACACCATATATTTT
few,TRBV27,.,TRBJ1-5,CASSPLGATSNQPQHF,TGTGCCAGCAGTCCCCTCGGGGCCACCAGCAATCAGCCCCAGCATTTT
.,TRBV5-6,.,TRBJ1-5,CASSLRGMGNQPQHF,TGTGCCAGCAGCTTGCGGGGTATGGGCAATCAGCCCCAGCATTTT
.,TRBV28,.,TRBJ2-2,CASSLNTGELFF,TGTGCCAGCAGTTTAAACACCGGGGAGCTGTTTTTT
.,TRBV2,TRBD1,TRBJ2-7,CASRTGQGNGEQYF,TGTGCCAGCAGGACGGGACAGGGGAATGGCGAGCAGTACTTC
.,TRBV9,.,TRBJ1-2,CASSVGLGGGYTF,TGTGCCAGCAGCGTAGGACTCGGGGGTGGCTACACCTTC
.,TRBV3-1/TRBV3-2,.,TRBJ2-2,CASSQGWNTGELFF,TGTGCCAGCAGCCAAGGATGGAACACCGGGGAGCTGTTTTTT
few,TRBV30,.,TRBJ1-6,CAWSVPGNSPLHF,TGTGCCTGGAGTGTACCGGGGAATTCACCCCTCCACTTT
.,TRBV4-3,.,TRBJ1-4,CASSLEQGVGEKLFF,TGCGCCAGCAGCCTCGAACAGGGAGTAGGTGAAAAACTGTTTTTT
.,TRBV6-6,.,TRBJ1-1,CASSFQERTEAFF,TGTGCCAGCAGTTTTCAGGAGAGGACTGAAGCTTTCTTT
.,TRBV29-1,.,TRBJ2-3,CSAGYDTQYF,TGCAGCGCCGGTTATGATACGCAGTATTTT
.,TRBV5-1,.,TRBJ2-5,CASSSTGTKETQYF,TGCGCCAGCAGCTCAACCGGGACAAAAGAGACCCAGTACTTC
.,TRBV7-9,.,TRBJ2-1,CASTRNEQFF,TGTGCCAGCACCCGCAATGAGCAGTTCTTC